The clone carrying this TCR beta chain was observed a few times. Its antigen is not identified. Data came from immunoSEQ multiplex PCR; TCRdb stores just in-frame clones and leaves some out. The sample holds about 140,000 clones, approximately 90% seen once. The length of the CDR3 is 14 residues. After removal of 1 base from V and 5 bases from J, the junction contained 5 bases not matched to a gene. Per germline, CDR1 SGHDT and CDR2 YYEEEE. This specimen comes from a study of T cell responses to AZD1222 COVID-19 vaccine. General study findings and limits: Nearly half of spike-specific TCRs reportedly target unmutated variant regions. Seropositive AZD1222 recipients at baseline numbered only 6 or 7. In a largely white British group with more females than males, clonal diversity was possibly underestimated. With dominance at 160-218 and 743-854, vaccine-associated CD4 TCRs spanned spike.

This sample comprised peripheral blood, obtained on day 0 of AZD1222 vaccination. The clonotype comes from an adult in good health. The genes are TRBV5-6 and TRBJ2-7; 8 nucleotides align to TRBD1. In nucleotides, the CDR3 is TGTGCCAGCAGCTTGACCGGACAGGGAAACGAGCAGTACTTC. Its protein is CASSLTGQGNEQYF. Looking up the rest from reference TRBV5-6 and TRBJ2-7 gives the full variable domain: DAGVTQSPTHLIKTRGQQVTLRCSPKSGHDTVSWYQQALGQGPQFIFQYYEEEERQRGNFPDRFSGHQFPNYSSELNVNALLLGDSALYLCASSLTGQGNEQYFGPGTRLTVT.